The subject of this entry is one TCR beta chain. The germline V gene has CDR1 KGHSH and CDR2 LQKENI. This CDR3 spans 14 amino acids. V shed 6 bases and J shed 7 bases, with 16 bases lying between them. Repertoires were generated with immunoSEQ multiplex PCR, while TCRdb's copy carries only in-frame clones and drops some. This sample has about 120,000 clones, with 58% found just once. The data stem from a study of cytotoxic CD8 clonotypes in ibrutinib-treated CLL. The chain has TRBV18 and TRBJ2-1; D is possibly TRBD2 (7 bases). The sequencing here drew on PBMCs, taken after 24 months of ibrutinib treatment. The receptor was derived from a human donor with chronic lymphocytic leukemia. CDR3 region: CASSPGGKRNEQFF. The DNA of the CDR3 is TGTGCCAGCTCTCCGGGGGGCAAAAGGAATGAGCAGTTCTTC.